This T cell receptor beta chain appears in the sequencing data of a study of T cell repertoires in cytomegalovirus infection. Turning to the study itself: HLA-B-restricted CMV epitopes that are well studied were used alongside recently identified HLA-C-restricted ones. Study outcomes and limitations: Summed frequency of public TCR beta families distinguished CMV carriers with the relevant HLA.

Germline CDR1 reads SGHVS; CDR2 reads FQNEAQ. This CDR3 is built from 14 residues. V lost 5 bases, J lost 5 bases, and 15 bases lay in between. MiXCR was run by TCRdb on the reads, yielding one entry per CDR3 protein. The sample carries about 570,000 distinct CDR3 sequences, about 40% recorded once. This clonotype was seen only a few times. Its specificity is unknown. The sequenced sample was cultured PBMCs, obtained from culture after CMV antigen stimulation. The V and J genes are TRBV7-8 and TRBJ2-5, with D possibly TRBD2 on 5 matching bases. The sequence came from a human donor in good health (CMV status not recorded). Some clones in this sample may be carry-over from other donors' samples. The CDR3 DNA sequence: TGTGCCAGCAGCAAAACGGTTGAGCGGGAGACCCAGTACTTC. Residues: CASSKTVERETQYF.